This TCR beta chain is from a study of response to subunit inactivated influenza vaccine. Study outcomes and limitations: Every seasonal influenza vaccination brings in few new T cells, the authors suggested.

This clonotype was detected a few times. Its target is unknown. TCRdb processed the RT-PCR reads anew with MiXCR; each CDR3 protein has one entry. The profile covers about 500,000 distinct CDR3 sequences, with 16% appearing a single time and 2.5% to 3.5% taken by the ten largest. The TCR sequence derives from a man in his fifties or sixties who received an inactivated influenza vaccine. The sequencing here drew on CD4+ T cells sorted from PBMCs, taken less than 30 months after vaccination.

DNA for the CDR3: TGCGCCAGCAGCCAAGAATGGGGGGCGACCGGGCCCCAGCATTTT. Encoded protein: CASSQEWGATGPQHF. The chain joins TRBV4-3 to TRBJ1-5; TRBD1 is a possible D gene (6 bases). The CDR3 is 15 residues long. The germline V and J ends were trimmed by 0 bases and 9 bases, with 15 bases remaining between them. CDR1 is LGHNA, CDR2 YSLEER, per germline.